These 20 T cell receptor beta chains came from one sample sequenced in a study of blood T cell repertoires in COVID-19. Profiling relied on immunoSEQ multiplex PCR, and the TCRdb table lists in-frame clones only, not all of them. The data hold 61,000 or so clones, with around 81% observed a single time. The sequencing input was peripheral blood. The receptors were sampled from a woman at least 80 years old with acute or convalescent COVID-19.

The genes are TRBV19 and TRBJ2-2, with D possibly TRBD2 on 6 matching bases. CDR1 is LNHDA and CDR2 is SQIVND in the germline V gene (reference sequence). V lost 3 bases and J 4 bases, leaving 12 bases between the germline ends. This CDR3 spans 15 amino acids. The CDR3 reads CASSIVAAGTGELFF. In nucleotides, the CDR3 is TGTGCCAGTAGTATTGTAGCGGCTGGCACCGGGGAGCTGTTTTTT.

CDR3 DNA sequence: TGTGCCAGCAGTAAACAGGGTTCAAACACTGAAGCTTTCTTT. Translated: CASSKQGSNTEAFF. The chain employs TRBV6-2 or TRBV6-3 and TRBJ1-1; TRBD1 might be the D (6 bases). CDR1 MNHEY and CDR2 SVGEGT come from the germline V gene. CDR3 length: 14 amino acids. V lost 5 bases, J lost 2 bases, and 12 bases lay in between.

This sequence joins TRBV6-4 and TRBJ2-5; 11 nucleotides align to TRBD2. Germline CDR1 and CDR2: MRHNA and SNTAGT. The CDR3 is 15 amino acids. V was clipped by 6 bases and J by 3 bases; unmatched bases: 6. For the CDR3, the DNA is TGTGCCAGCAGGACTAGCGGGGAGGTGGAAGAGACCCAGTACTTC. Translated, it gives CASRTSGEVEETQYF.

The V and J genes are TRBV18 and TRBJ2-1; TRBD1 aligns across 8 bases. Germline CDR1 is KGHSH and CDR2 is LQKENI. Trimming removed 4 bases from V and 9 bases from J; junction bases left unmatched: 14. This CDR3 region has 16 residues. The CDR3 nucleotides read TGTGCCAGCTCACTCACCTCACAGGGGGTTTTGGGTGAGCAGTTCTTC. It is translated as CASSLTSQGVLGEQFF. Using reference TRBV18 and TRBJ2-1 for the parts outside the CDR3, the full variable domain is NAGVMQNPRHLVRRRGQEARLRCSPMKGHSHVYWYRQLPEEGLKFMVYLQKENIIDESGMPKERFSAEFPKEGPSILRIQQVVRGDSAAYFCASSLTSQGVLGEQFFGPGTRLTVL.

Details on this clone: It is likely a read error, because the conserved phenylalanine at the end of the CDR3 is missing. The DNA is left out, because the CDR3 cannot be placed on it with certainty; the CDR3 is given as TCRdb lists it. This chain connects TRBV10-3 to TRBJ2-7; the listed D gene, TRBD1, was not tested against the DNA. The CDR3 sequence runs 9 residues, both termini included. CDR1 and CDR2 (germline): ENHRY, SYGVKD. The CDR3 loop reads CAISPVSHM.

The chain combines TRBV2 with TRBJ2-7, with 13 bases matching TRBD2. The CDR3 is 18 amino acids. Germline V gives CDR1 SNHLY, CDR2 FYNNEI. Trimming removed 5 bases from V and 4 bases from J; junction bases left unmatched: 14. CDR3 nucleotides: TGTGCCAGCAGTCTACTAGCGGGAGGGTCCCGTTTGCCTTACGAGCAGTACTTC. It codes for CASSLLAGGSRLPYEQYF.

This chain connects TRBV11-2 to TRBJ2-1, with 13 bases aligning to TRBD2. Germline V gene data show CDR1 as SGHAT and CDR2 as FQNNGV. V trimming: 5 bases; J trimming: 7 bases; junction bases outside the gene matches: 5. This CDR3 region has 15 residues. For the CDR3, the DNA is TGTGCCAGCAGCCCAGGACTAGCGGGGGCGAATGAGCAGTTCTTC. Its translation is CASSPGLAGANEQFF.

V and J are TRBV12-5 and TRBJ2-7, with 7 nucleotides matching TRBD2. J lost 4 bases, V lost 4 bases, and 19 bases had no gene match. The CDR3 contains 18 residues. CDR1 LGHNT and CDR2 FRNRAP come from the germline V gene. Here the CDR3 DNA reads TGTGCTAGTGGTTCCACGACAACCTCTGGGCGGGAGAAGTACGAGCAGTACTTC. Protein sequence: CASGSTTTSGREKYEQYF.

The rearrangement links TRBV5-4 to TRBJ1-1; 7 bases are shared with TRBD1. Trimming cost V 4 bases and J 0 bases; bases outside gene matches: 3. The CDR3 is 14 amino acids. Germline lookup yields CDR1 SGHNT and CDR2 YYREEE (reference sequence). The CDR3 sequence is CASSTGQLNTEAFF. The CDR3 bases are TGTGCCAGCAGCACGGGACAGCTGAACACTGAAGCTTTCTTT.

The chain employs TRBV27 and TRBJ2-5; 10 bases are a match to TRBD1. Germline V gives CDR1 MNHEY, CDR2 SMNVEV (reference sequence). J lost 3 bases, V lost 8 bases, and 9 bases had no gene match. CDR3 length: 15 amino acids. The CDR3 DNA sequence: TGTGCCAGCCGGCTCGGGGGGACAGGGGAAGAGACCCAGTACTTC. Translating it yields CASRLGGTGEETQYF.

This sequence joins TRBV7-3 and TRBJ2-1; 7 bases map to TRBD2. The CDR3 totals 15 residues. Looked up from germline, CDR1 is SGHTA and CDR2 is FQGTGA. The J segment lost 9 bases and the V segment lost 8 bases, leaving 16 bases of the junction unmatched. CDR3 sequence (DNA): TGTGCCAGCTCCCGGGGAGGGGCCCAGCGCATTGAGCAGTTCTTC. Translated, it gives CASSRGGAQRIEQFF.

The chain has TRBV28 and TRBJ2-1; a possible D gene is TRBD2 (7 bases). CDR1 MDHEN and CDR2 SYDVKM come from the germline V gene. The CDR3 contains 15 residues. Trimming took 8 bases from V and 7 from J, leaving 21 bases between them. CDR3 amino acids: CASQKAGGGLNEQFF. The DNA for the CDR3 is TGTGCCAGCCAAAAGGCAGGCGGGGGCTTGAATGAGCAGTTCTTC.

This rearrangement joins TRBV28 to TRBJ1-2; D perhaps matches TRBD1 (5 bases). CDR1 is MDHEN and CDR2 is SYDVKM in the germline V gene. V lost 6 bases and J lost 8, with 16 bases in between. The CDR3 has 13 residues. The CDR3: CASRAGVLLGYTF. The CDR3 region has the DNA TGTGCCAGCAGGGCGGGGGTTCTTCTCGGCTACACCTTC.

The chain links TRBV28 to TRBJ1-4; D gene unclear. V was clipped by 6 bases and J by 4 bases, with 15 bases between them. The CDR3 covers 15 residues. Germline CDR1 and CDR2: MDHEN and SYDVKM. CDR3 amino acids: CASSQRSPGNEKLFF. In DNA form, the CDR3 reads TGTGCCAGCAGCCAACGCAGCCCGGGTAATGAAAAACTGTTTTTT.

This clone was recorded only once. The chain carries TRBV19 and TRBJ2-7; 9 bases line up with TRBD1. V was clipped by 3 bases and J by 6 bases; unmatched bases: 12. This CDR3 has 16 residues. The germline gives CDR1 LNHDA, CDR2 SQIVND (reference sequence). CDR3 sequence reads: CASSIKSPWTGVEQYF. CDR3 bases: TGTGCCAGTAGTATCAAGAGCCCCTGGACAGGGGTCGAGCAGTACTTC.

The V and J genes are TRBV10-3 and TRBJ1-1; 11 bases map to TRBD1. Germline-derived CDR1 and CDR2 are ENHRY and SYGVKD. V dropped 5 bases and J dropped 4; count of bases not matched to a gene: 3. This CDR3 spans 14 amino acids. DNA for the CDR3: TGTGCCATCAGTCTCGGGACAGGGGGCACTGAAGCTTTCTTT. Residues: CAISLGTGGTEAFF.

The table lists this clone with a few counts. The V call is TRBV24-1, the J call TRBJ1-2; possible D gene TRBD1, 6 bases. This CDR3 is built from 15 residues. Trimming pared 9 bases from V and 6 bases from J, leaving 22 bases between. Germline CDR1 is KGHDR and CDR2 is SFDVKD. CDR3 sequence: CATSPGQPLGDGYTF. The CDR3 DNA sequence: TGTGCCACCTCACCCGGACAGCCCCTCGGAGATGGCTACACCTTC.

The J gene is TRBJ1-5, the V gene TRBV2; TRBD1 agrees at 7 bases. CDR1 SNHLY and CDR2 FYNNEI come from the germline V gene. This CDR3 is built from 14 residues. Trimming cost V 5 bases and J 4 bases; bases outside gene matches: 5. Here the CDR3 reads CASSKGQPNQPQHF. In nucleotides, the CDR3 is TGTGCCAGCAGTAAGGGACAGCCTAATCAGCCCCAGCATTTT.

This clone is a singleton in its sample. The chain is built from TRBV4-3 and TRBJ2-1, with 7 bases matching TRBD1. CDR3 length equals 15 residues. V gave up 4 bases and J gave up 4 bases; unmatched junction bases: 7. Germline values: CDR1 LGHNA, CDR2 YSLEER. CDR3 in amino acids: CASSRNMGQYNEQFF. CDR3 nucleotide sequence: TGCGCCAGCAGCCGCAACATGGGACAGTACAATGAGCAGTTCTTC.

This clone was detected a few times. The sample carries other DNA sequences with the same CDR3. The V and J genes are TRBV9 and TRBJ2-3; 7 positions match TRBD2. The germline CDR1 and CDR2 sequences are SGDLS and YYNGEE. The CDR3 spans 16 residues. J was trimmed by 2 bases and V by 0 bases; bases with no gene match: 6. CDR3 sequence reads: CASSVGGAGLTDTQYF. The CDR3 bases are TGTGCCAGCAGCGTAGGGGGAGCGGGGCTCACAGATACGCAGTATTTT. Combining the CDR3 with reference TRBV9 and TRBJ2-3 gives the whole variable domain DSGVTQTPKHLITATGQRVTLRCSPRSGDLSVYWYQQSLDQGLQFLIQYYNGEERAKGNILERFSAQQFPDLHSELNLSSLELGDSALYFCASSVGGAGLTDTQYFGPGTRLTVL.